This T cell receptor (beta chain) derives from a study of blood T cell repertoires in COVID-19. The wider study: The samples span acute and convalescent COVID-19 from the United States, Italy and Spain.

The CDR3 is made up of 16 amino acids. V lost 4 bases and J lost 8; bases outside the gene matches: 9. Germline V gene data show CDR1 as KGHSH and CDR2 as LQKENI. Using immunoSEQ multiplex PCR, the repertoire was profiled, and TCRdb retains in-frame clones only, with some absent. The table lists approximately 59,000 clones, about 81% of them singletons. This clonotype originated in a man older than 75 with acute or convalescent COVID-19. The chain links TRBV18 to TRBJ2-1, with 12 bases matching TRBD2. The sample was peripheral blood. CDR3 bases: TGTGCCAGCTCACGCTCTCTAGCGGGGGGGCGCGATGAGCAGTTCTTC. Amino acid sequence: CASSRSLAGGRDEQFF.